The clone carrying this T cell receptor (beta chain) was picked up a small number of times. The source of the sample is a study of shared clonotypes between healthy human individuals. In the study overall: The study used three CD4 naive, three CD4 memory, two CD8 naive and one CD8 memory plate per donor.

The CDR3 sequence is 14 residues long. Germline CDR1 KGHSH, CDR2 LQKENI. V gave up 4 bases and J gave up 6 bases, with 13 bases separating them. Several immunoSEQ plates held equal portions of the genomic DNA taken from each subset. Source study methods: For the immunoSEQ data, sequences were junction-only without quality scores, so filtering differed. Clones were read by immunoSEQ multiplex PCR, and TCRdb kept only the in-frame ones, dropping some. The V and J calls and clone size were taken over from that table, and D and trimming were inferred from the DNA. The sample yields some 680,000 clones, about three quarters seen once.

Sequencing was carried out using memory CD4+ T cells sorted from blood. Sample subset: CD45RA-negative fraction. The rearrangement links TRBV18 to TRBJ2-1, with a tentative D call TRBD1 (6 bases). This clonotype was sampled from a woman younger than 45 in good health. Here the CDR3 reads CASSRDILGNEQFF. The CDR3 DNA reads TGTGCCAGCTCACGGGACATACTCGGCAATGAGCAGTTCTTC.